A single sample gave rise to the 29 T cell receptor beta chains below, sequenced in a study of blood T cell repertoires in COVID-19. Using immunoSEQ multiplex PCR, the repertoire was profiled, and TCRdb retains in-frame clones only, with some absent. The sample records around 45,000 clones, roughly 79% being singletons. The sample comprised peripheral blood. Receptor source: a woman at least 80 years old with acute or convalescent COVID-19.

The rearrangement links TRBV11-2 to TRBJ1-5; 9 bases are shared with TRBD1. The J segment lost 5 bases and the V segment lost 5 bases, leaving 4 bases of the junction unmatched. This CDR3 has 14 amino acids. From germline, CDR1 is SGHAT and CDR2 FQNNGV. The CDR3 sequence: CASSLTGGYQPQHF. The DNA of the CDR3 is TGTGCCAGCAGCCTGACAGGGGGGTATCAGCCCCAGCATTTT.

The rearrangement uses TRBV7-2 and TRBJ1-2, with 9 nucleotides matching TRBD1. V was clipped by 1 base and J by 4 bases; unmatched bases: 7. The CDR3 has 16 residues. The germline V gene encodes CDR1 SGHTA and CDR2 FQGNSA. The CDR3 DNA follows: TGTGCCAGCAGCTTAGATGGGACAGGGAGTGGCTATGGCTACACCTTC. Encoded protein: CASSLDGTGSGYGYTF.

V gene TRBV12-3 or TRBV12-4 combines with J gene TRBJ2-3, with a tentative D call TRBD1 (5 bases). V shed 6 bases and J shed 11 bases, with 12 bases lying between them. The CDR3 spans 11 residues. The CDR3, as DNA: TGTGCCAGCAGCCAGGGTGGTGGGCAGTATTTT. This gives the protein CASSQGGGQYF.

V and J are TRBV29-1 and TRBJ2-7, with D maybe TRBD1 (5 bases). CDR1 and CDR2 (germline): SQVTM, ANQGSEA. The V and J ends lost 6 bases and 7 bases respectively, with 16 bases between them. The CDR3 sequence is 12 residues long. This CDR3 reads CSVSSGIREQYF. CDR3 nucleotides: TGCAGCGTCAGCTCAGGGATTCGGGAGCAGTACTTC.

The chain has TRBV18 and TRBJ1-1, with a possible D match to TRBD1 (5 bases). This CDR3 spans 13 amino acids. V was cut by 5 bases and J by 1 base, with 8 bases left in between. Germline values: CDR1 KGHSH, CDR2 LQKENI. The CDR3 DNA reads as TGTGCCAGCTCAGAAACAGGGAACACTGAAGCTTTCTTT. The encoded protein is CASSETGNTEAFF.

Here the CDR3 reads CASSIMAGTSTDTQYF. CDR3 in DNA: TGTGCCAGTAGTATTATGGCAGGCACTAGCACAGATACGCAGTATTTT. The chain has TRBV19 and TRBJ2-3; no reliable D call. The germline V gene has CDR1 LNHDA and CDR2 SQIVND (reference sequence). The CDR3 extends over 16 amino acids. V lost 3 bases and J lost 0, with 13 bases in between.

CDR3: CASSDGLAGGPFGGELFF. The CDR3 DNA reads TGTGCCAGCAGCGACGGACTAGCGGGAGGGCCATTTGGCGGGGAGCTGTTTTTT. The chain uses TRBV7-9 and TRBJ2-2; TRBD2 aligns across 15 bases. This CDR3 is 18 amino acids long. V shed 5 bases, J shed 7 bases, and the junction held 11 bases outside the gene matches. Germline CDR1 reads SEHNR; CDR2 reads FQNEAQ (reference sequence).

The chain employs TRBV5-4 and TRBJ1-1; D is unclear. The V end lost 0 bases, the J end lost 7 bases, and 16 bases lay between the germline ends. The CDR3 consists of 15 residues. Germline V gene sequence: CDR1 SGHNT, CDR2 YYREEE (reference sequence). CDR3 sequence (DNA): TGTGCCAGCAGCTTGGTCGGGATGGGCTTGGGTGAAGCTTTCTTT. Translating gives CASSLVGMGLGEAFF. The variable domain in full, completed from reference TRBV5-4 and TRBJ1-1, reads ETGVTQSPTHLIKTRGQQVTLRCSSQSGHNTVSWYQQALGQGPQFIFQYYREEENGRGNFPPRFSGLQFPNYSSELNVNALELDDSALYLCASSLVGMGLGEAFFGQGTRLTVV.

This chain uses TRBV5-8 with TRBJ1-1; no clear D gene. The CDR3 contains 14 residues. The V and J ends lost 0 bases and 7 bases respectively, with 13 bases between them. Germline values: CDR1 SGHTS, CDR2 YDEGEE. In DNA, the CDR3 is TGTGCCAGCAGCTTGGAGAGAGGAGGGTTTGAAGCTTTCTTT. Protein: CASSLERGGFEAFF.

The J gene is TRBJ1-4, the V gene TRBV30, with D possibly matching TRBD1 (6 bases). The V gene lost 8 bases and the J gene lost 2 bases, with 12 bases spanning the gap. The CDR3 length is 13 residues. CDR1 is GTSNPN, CDR2 SVGIG, per germline (reference sequence). In DNA, the CDR3 is TGTGCCCTTAAAGGACAGACTAATGAAAAACTGTTTTTT. Residues: CALKGQTNEKLFF.

V usage is TRBV30 and J usage is TRBJ2-2; possibly TRBD2 for D (6 bases). The germline gives CDR1 GTSNPN, CDR2 SVGIG (reference sequence). The V end lost 3 bases, the J end lost 5 bases, and 13 bases lay between the germline ends. The CDR3 is 14 amino acids. The CDR3 protein is CAWRSLATTGELFF. The CDR3 DNA reads TGTGCCTGGAGATCGCTAGCGACTACCGGGGAGCTGTTTTTT.

The chain carries TRBV9 and TRBJ2-3; 7 nucleotides match TRBD1. The CDR3 length is 16 residues. The J segment lost 0 bases and the V segment lost 4 bases, leaving 8 bases of the junction unmatched. CDR1 and CDR2 from the germline V gene are SGDLS and YYNGEE. As DNA, the CDR3 is TGTGCCAGCAGCATAAAACAGGGGTCTAGCACAGATACGCAGTATTTT. Translated: CASSIKQGSSTDTQYF.

This sequence joins TRBV6-5 and TRBJ1-6, with a weak D call TRBD1 (5 bases). The CDR3 consists of 14 residues. V was cut by 4 bases and J by 5 bases, with 9 bases left in between. Germline-derived CDR1 and CDR2 are MNHEY and SVGAGI. The CDR3 here is CASSLTGDNSPLHF. The CDR3 DNA is TGTGCCAGCAGTTTGACGGGGGATAATTCACCCCTCCACTTT.

The chain couples TRBV7-2 to TRBJ1-1; D is unclear. This CDR3 has 13 amino acids. Trimming shortened V by 5 bases and J by 1 base, and 8 bases separated the two germline ends. CDR1 is SGHTA and CDR2 is FQGNSA in the germline V gene. The DNA of the CDR3 is TGTGCCAGCAGCCCCCTCGGGAACACTGAAGCTTTCTTT. It encodes CASSPLGNTEAFF. Looking up the rest from reference TRBV7-2 and TRBJ1-1 gives the full variable domain: GAGVSQSPSNKVTEKGKDVELRCDPISGHTALYWYRQSLGQGLEFLIYFQGNSAPDKSGLPSDRFSAERTGGSVSTLTIQRTQQEDSAVYLCASSPLGNTEAFFGQGTRLTVV.

This chain links TRBV12-3 or TRBV12-4 with TRBJ2-6; unclear D gene. Trimming removed 6 bases at V and 0 bases at J, with 3 bases between. The CDR3 consists of 13 residues. DNA for the CDR3: TGTGCCAGCAGATACTCTGGGGCCAACGTCCTGACTTTC. Amino acids: CASRYSGANVLTF.

This clone was recorded a few times. The chain joins TRBV19 to TRBJ2-1; TRBD1 aligns across 8 bases. Trimming at V came to 3 bases and at J to 4 bases, leaving 14 bases not matched to a gene. The CDR3 covers 18 residues. Germline CDR1 reads LNHDA; CDR2 reads SQIVND (reference sequence). The CDR3 DNA is TGTGCCAGTAGTATTCCTATGCCCAGGGGGCAGTTTTACAATGAGCAGTTCTTC. The encoded protein is CASSIPMPRGQFYNEQFF.

CDR3 in amino acids: CASGTERGTEAFF. In nucleotides, the CDR3 is TGTGCCAGCGGGACGGAGCGGGGCACTGAAGCTTTCTTT. The chain combines TRBV12-3 or TRBV12-4 with TRBJ1-1; tentative D call: TRBD1 (5 bases). This CDR3 comprises 13 residues. V dropped 8 bases and J dropped 4 bases, with 14 bases sitting between them.

The chain employs TRBV5-1 and TRBJ2-3; TRBD2 might be the D (5 bases). V lost 2 bases and J lost 0, with 13 bases in between. In germline, CDR1 is SGHRS, CDR2 YFSETQ. The CDR3 spans 16 residues. CDR3 region: CASSFESRGSTDTQYF. CDR3 bases: TGCGCCAGCAGCTTTGAGTCCAGAGGGAGCACAGATACGCAGTATTTT.

V gene TRBV19 combines with J gene TRBJ1-1; D gene uncertain. The CDR3 loop spans 14 amino acids. CDR1 LNHDA and CDR2 SQIVND come from the germline V gene (reference sequence). V gave up 3 bases and J gave up 1 base, with 9 bases separating them. The CDR3 sequence: CASSMPGGNTEAFF. The CDR3 DNA reads as TGTGCCAGTAGTATGCCGGGAGGGAACACTGAAGCTTTCTTT. The variable domain in full, completed from reference TRBV19 and TRBJ1-1, reads DGGITQSPKYLFRKEGQNVTLSCEQNLNHDAMYWYRQDPGQGLRLIYYSQIVNDFQKGDIAEGYSVSREKKESFPLTVTSAQKNPTAFYLCASSMPGGNTEAFFGQGTRLTVV.

The rearrangement links TRBV21-1 to TRBJ1-1; the table's D call, TRBD1, has no DNA check behind it. TRBV21-1 corresponds to a pseudogene. CDR3 length: 12 residues. The CDR3: CARGQVVTEAFF. CDR3 coding DNA: TGTGCCAGGGGACAGGTCGTCACTGAAGCTTTCTTT.

The J gene is TRBJ2-1, the V gene TRBV3-1 (or the pseudogene TRBV3-2), with 13 nucleotides matching TRBD2. With V trimmed by 1 base and J by 8 bases, 2 bases remained unmatched. This CDR3 spans 15 amino acids. Germline lookup yields CDR1 LGHDT and CDR2 YNNKEL (reference sequence). The DNA for the CDR3 is TGTGCCAGCAGCCAAGGGACTAGCGGGAGAGATGAGCAGTTCTTC. Residues: CASSQGTSGRDEQFF.

The chain joins TRBV7-9 to TRBJ1-2; the match to TRBD1 covers 12 bases. The ends lost 5 bases at V and 7 bases at J; junction bases unmatched: 17. The CDR3 has 18 amino acids. The germline gives CDR1 SEHNR, CDR2 FQNEAQ (reference sequence). DNA of the CDR3: TGTGCCAGCAGCCCAACCCGAGGGACAGGGGGCGTACGATTTGGCTACACCTTC. Protein sequence: CASSPTRGTGGVRFGYTF.

V gene TRBV18 combines with J gene TRBJ2-5, with 7 bases fitting TRBD2. The germline V gene encodes CDR1 KGHSH and CDR2 LQKENI. V was clipped by 5 bases and J by 4 bases; unmatched bases: 10. This CDR3 contains 15 residues. CDR3 loop: CASSDTGGFRETQYF. DNA of the CDR3: TGTGCCAGCTCAGACACGGGGGGATTTCGAGAGACCCAGTACTTC.

This clone appeared once. The chain couples TRBV5-6 to TRBJ2-5; tentative D call: TRBD2 (6 bases). The CDR3 spans 15 residues. The germline V gene has CDR1 SGHDT and CDR2 YYEEEE. Between the trimmed V and J ends, which lost 4 bases and 3 bases, there was a span of 16 bases. CDR3 loop: CASSPPGLREETQYF. The CDR3 region has the DNA TGTGCCAGCAGCCCTCCGGGACTGAGGGAAGAGACCCAGTACTTC.

As DNA, the CDR3 is TGTGCCAGCAGTTCCGGGACACCGAGGAATGGCTACACCTTC. This sequence encodes CASSSGTPRNGYTF. The chain employs TRBV28 and TRBJ1-2, with D tentatively TRBD1 (6 bases). The CDR3 is 14 residues long. Trimming took off 4 bases at V and 6 bases at J, with 15 bases between the two ends. Germline loops: CDR1 MDHEN, CDR2 SYDVKM.

This clone was recorded only once. The gene calls are TRBV6-5 and TRBJ1-4; TRBD1 matches 7 bases. The CDR3 length is 14 residues. The junction had 5 bases not matched to a gene; V was cut back by 7 bases and J by 3 bases. Germline V gene lookup returns CDR1 MNHEY and CDR2 SVGAGI. CDR3 sequence: CASKLGQSNEKLFF. CDR3 nucleotide sequence: TGTGCCAGCAAGTTGGGACAGTCTAATGAAAAACTGTTTTTT.

The J gene is TRBJ2-7, the V gene TRBV28; tentatively, D is TRBD2 (6 bases). There are 14 residues in the CDR3. Germline V CDR1 and CDR2: MDHEN, SYDVKM. The ends were cut back, 3 bases at V and 2 bases at J, with 11 bases in the middle. CDR3 DNA: TGTGCCAGCAGTTTTTCGGGGGATCCCTACGAGCAGTACTTC. Its translation: CASSFSGDPYEQYF.

The chain uses TRBV9 and TRBJ1-1; weak D call: TRBD1 (6 bases). Trimming removed 6 bases from V and 1 base from J, with 16 bases in between. CDR1 and CDR2 from the germline V gene are SGDLS and YYNGEE. The CDR3 is 15 residues long. CDR3 loop: CASNRGGAQNTEAFF. The CDR3 DNA is TGTGCCAGCAATCGAGGGGGGGCCCAGAACACTGAAGCTTTCTTT. Together with reference TRBV9 and TRBJ1-1, the CDR3 gives the full variable domain: DSGVTQTPKHLITATGQRVTLRCSPRSGDLSVYWYQQSLDQGLQFLIQYYNGEERAKGNILERFSAQQFPDLHSELNLSSLELGDSALYFCASNRGGAQNTEAFFGQGTRLTVV.

The chain joins TRBV3-1 (or the pseudogene TRBV3-2) to TRBJ2-3, with a weak D call TRBD1 (5 bases). Per the germline V gene, CDR1 is LGHDT and CDR2 is YNNKEL (reference sequence). The CDR3 totals 13 residues. V lost 1 base and J lost 7, with 9 bases in between. The CDR3 spells CASSQAGPNTQYF. The CDR3 coding sequence is TGTGCCAGCAGCCAAGCAGGGCCGAATACGCAGTATTTT.